This T cell receptor beta chain was obtained from a study of beta chain features in type 1 diabetes. Turning to the study itself: Over all samples combined, over 85,000,000 sorted cells were examined. General observations from the study: Across all four CD4+ subsets, people with type 1 diabetes showed modestly shorter TCRB CDR3s.

TCRB transcripts that were expressed got sequenced, as all of the isolated RNA had been reverse transcribed. Repertoires were generated with immunoSEQ multiplex PCR, while TCRdb's copy carries only in-frame clones and drops some. The data contain some 99,000 clones, 40% of them singletons. This clone was recorded a few times. Antigen specificity is unknown. V was cut by 5 bases and J by 2 bases, with 16 bases left in between. This CDR3 contains 15 residues. In germline, CDR1 is SGHTA, CDR2 FQGNSA. A CD45RO/CCR7/CD25/CD127/CD95/CD27 panel sorted naive, central memory, regulatory and stem cell-like memory CD4+ cells.

The chain couples TRBV7-2 to TRBJ2-7; tentative D call: TRBD2 (7 bases). The TCR originated in a woman aged 18-29 years in good health. The specimen was stem cell memory CD4+ T cells from blood. CDR3 region: CASSAQGGRAYEQYF. The CDR3 nucleotides are TGTGCCAGCAGCGCACAGGGAGGGAGGGCCTACGAGCAGTACTTC.